Listed below are T cell receptor beta chains from one sample, sequenced in a study of glioma-infiltrating T cells after dendritic cell vaccination. This table comes from immunoSEQ multiplex PCR, and its TCRdb copy is limited to in-frame clones, with some not included. The sample yields more than 100,000 clones, roughly 79% seen once. Sequencing used blood, obtained before dendritic cell vaccination. These receptors came from a human donor with glioblastoma. Each CDR3 is given with its conserved first and last residue. The D gene is left open where the match is weak. Some rows have no size entry. The others give once, few or many, or a class for an expanded clone.

D gene: TRBD1; J gene: TRBJ1-2; clone size: .; V gene: TRBV6-1; CDR3 DNA: TGTGCCAGCAGTGAATTCGACAGGGGTTTTCCTGGTGGCTACACCTTC; CDR3 protein: CASSEFDRGFPGGYTF
D gene: TRBD1; J gene: TRBJ1-2; clone size: few; V gene: TRBV25-1; CDR3 DNA: TGTGCCAGCAGTCCACCGGGACAGGGGGCGCAAGGCTACACCTTC; CDR3 protein: CASSPPGQGAQGYTF
D gene: .; J gene: TRBJ1-1; clone size: once; V gene: TRBV5-1; CDR3 DNA: TGCGCCAGCAGCTTGGACAGGGCCCCTGAAGCTTTCTTT; CDR3 protein: CASSLDRAPEAFF
D gene: TRBD1; J gene: TRBJ2-1; clone size: once; V gene: TRBV7-9; CDR3 DNA: TGTGCCAGCAGCTTATATGGACAGGCAAGAAATGGGCAGTTCTTC; CDR3 protein: CASSLYGQARNGQFF
D gene: .; J gene: TRBJ2-5; clone size: .; V gene: TRBV5-1; CDR3 DNA: TGCGCCAGCAGCTTACCTAGCCAAGAGACCCAGTACTTC; CDR3 protein: CASSLPSQETQYF
D gene: .; J gene: TRBJ2-2; clone size: .; V gene: TRBV2; CDR3 DNA: TGTGCCAGCAGTTTTCGGACAGACAACACCGGGGAGCTGTTTTTT; CDR3 protein: CASSFRTDNTGELFF
D gene: .; J gene: TRBJ1-1; clone size: .; V gene: TRBV6-1; CDR3 DNA: TGTGCCAGCAGTGAAGTACGCGGAGGACTAACTGAAGCTTTCTTT; CDR3 protein: CASSEVRGGLTEAFF
D gene: .; J gene: TRBJ1-1; clone size: .; V gene: TRBV25-1; CDR3 DNA: TGTGCCAGCAGTGAGGATTGGGGGCTGGAAGCTTTCTTT; CDR3 protein: CASSEDWGLEAFF
D gene: TRBD1; J gene: TRBJ1-4; clone size: .; V gene: TRBV5-1; CDR3 DNA: TGCGCCAGCAGCGAGAATACAGGGGGCGAAAAACTGTTTTTT; CDR3 protein: CASSENTGGEKLFF
D gene: .; J gene: TRBJ2-3; clone size: .; V gene: TRBV19; CDR3 DNA: TGTGCCAGTAGTACTACAGACCAGGGTGGTACGCAGTATTTT; CDR3 protein: CASSTTDQGGTQYF
D gene: TRBD2; J gene: TRBJ2-7; clone size: .; V gene: TRBV6-1; CDR3 DNA: TGTGCCAGCAGTACGGGGGGGCCCTACGAGCAGTACTTC; CDR3 protein: CASSTGGPYEQYF
D gene: TRBD1; J gene: TRBJ1-5; clone size: .; V gene: TRBV19; CDR3 DNA: TGTGCCAGTAGTAAGTACAGGGGGCCCAATCAGCCCCAGCATTTT; CDR3 protein: CASSKYRGPNQPQHF
D gene: .; J gene: TRBJ2-3; clone size: few; V gene: TRBV10-1; CDR3 DNA: TGCGCCAGCAGTGAAACGCAGGGCTTAACAGATACGCAGTATTTT; CDR3 protein: CASSETQGLTDTQYF
D gene: TRBD1; J gene: TRBJ2-7; clone size: .; V gene: TRBV11-2; CDR3 DNA: TGTGCCAGCAGCAGTTTACAGGGGGCTGGGGAGCAGTACTTC; CDR3 protein: CASSSLQGAGEQYF
D gene: .; J gene: TRBJ1-1; clone size: .; V gene: TRBV30; CDR3 DNA: TGTGCCTGGAGCCTGACAGGCCCGAACACTGAAGCTTTCTTT; CDR3 protein: CAWSLTGPNTEAFF
D gene: .; J gene: TRBJ2-7; clone size: .; V gene: TRBV6-5; CDR3 DNA: TGTGCCAGCAGTTCCGGACTAATCTACGAGCAGTACTTC; CDR3 protein: CASSSGLIYEQYF
D gene: .; J gene: TRBJ1-2; clone size: few; V gene: TRBV9; CDR3 DNA: TGTGCCAGCAGCTCCCTCTATGGCTACACCTTC; CDR3 protein: CASSSLYGYTF
D gene: TRBD1; J gene: TRBJ1-1; clone size: few; V gene: TRBV10-3; CDR3 DNA: TGTGCCATCAGACTGGACAGGGAGGCTTTCTTT; CDR3 protein: CAIRLDREAFF
D gene: TRBD2; J gene: TRBJ2-7; clone size: .; V gene: TRBV5-1; CDR3 DNA: TGCGCCAGCAGCCCGGCGGGGGGGACCCCCCGCTACGAGCAGTACTTC; CDR3 protein: CASSPAGGTPRYEQYF
D gene: .; J gene: TRBJ1-2; clone size: .; V gene: TRBV7-9; CDR3 DNA: TGTGCCAGCAGCTTAGGGCGGGGAGGCTATGGCTATGGCTACACCTTC; CDR3 protein: CASSLGRGGYGYGYTF
D gene: .; J gene: TRBJ2-3; clone size: .; V gene: TRBV6-1; CDR3 DNA: TGTGCCAGCAGAGATTACAGGGCCTACACAGATACGCAGTATTTT; CDR3 protein: CASRDYRAYTDTQYF
D gene: .; J gene: TRBJ2-7; clone size: .; V gene: TRBV7-2; CDR3 DNA: TGTGCCAGCAGCTACGCGGCAACATCCTACGAGCAGTACTTC; CDR3 protein: CASSYAATSYEQYF
D gene: TRBD2; J gene: TRBJ2-5; clone size: .; V gene: TRBV11-1; CDR3 DNA: TGTGCCAGCAGCCCGGGACTAGCGGGGCCCCAAGAGACCCAGTACTTC; CDR3 protein: CASSPGLAGPQETQYF
D gene: .; J gene: TRBJ2-7; clone size: .; V gene: TRBV5-5; CDR3 DNA: TGTGCCAGCACCCTGTATGGGGGGAACTACGAGCAGTACTTC; CDR3 protein: CASTLYGGNYEQYF
D gene: .; J gene: TRBJ2-2; clone size: .; V gene: TRBV11-3; CDR3 DNA: TGTGCCAGCAGCTTAGGTTCGGCTCGGAGGGGTACCGGGGAGCTGTTTTTT; CDR3 protein: CASSLGSARRGTGELFF
D gene: TRBD1; J gene: TRBJ2-5; clone size: .; V gene: TRBV5-1; CDR3 DNA: TGCGCCAGCAGCTTACACGGGACAGAGCAAGAGACCCAGTACTTC; CDR3 protein: CASSLHGTEQETQYF
D gene: TRBD1; J gene: TRBJ1-1; clone size: .; V gene: TRBV5-1; CDR3 DNA: TGCGCCAGCAGACCCGGGACAGGTGCCACTGAAGCTTTCTTT; CDR3 protein: CASRPGTGATEAFF
D gene: .; J gene: TRBJ1-2; clone size: few; V gene: TRBV10-3; CDR3 DNA: TGTGCCATCAGTGAGACGGGGAACTATGGCTACACCTTC; CDR3 protein: CAISETGNYGYTF
D gene: .; J gene: TRBJ2-1; clone size: .; V gene: TRBV5-4; CDR3 DNA: TGTGCCAGCAGGCCCTTGGGCCGCTACAATGAGCAGTTCTTC; CDR3 protein: CASRPLGRYNEQFF
D gene: TRBD1; J gene: TRBJ2-7; clone size: few; V gene: TRBV7-9; CDR3 DNA: TGTGCCAGCAGCCCCGGGACAGGGTCGGCCGAGCAGTACTTC; CDR3 protein: CASSPGTGSAEQYF
D gene: TRBD1; J gene: TRBJ1-1; clone size: .; V gene: TRBV5-4; CDR3 DNA: TGTGCCAGCAGCCCCCTAGGGGGCCGAACTGAAGCTTTCTTT; CDR3 protein: CASSPLGGRTEAFF
D gene: .; J gene: TRBJ1-6; clone size: .; V gene: TRBV5-6; CDR3 DNA: TGTGCCAGCAGCTTGGTCACAGACTCACCCCTCCACTTT; CDR3 protein: CASSLVTDSPLHF
D gene: .; J gene: TRBJ2-2; clone size: .; V gene: TRBV5-4; CDR3 DNA: TGTGCCAGCAGCGCCTTAGATCGGGGAACCGGGGAGCTGTTTTTT; CDR3 protein: CASSALDRGTGELFF
D gene: .; J gene: TRBJ1-2; clone size: .; V gene: TRBV7-2; CDR3 DNA: TGTGCCAGCAGCCCTTGGGGGGGGGCAGGCTATGGCTACACCTTC; CDR3 protein: CASSPWGGAGYGYTF
D gene: TRBD2; J gene: TRBJ2-3; clone size: .; V gene: TRBV7-9; CDR3 DNA: TGTGCCAGCAGCTGGCAGACTAGCGCGAGCACAGATACGCAGTATTTT; CDR3 protein: CASSWQTSASTDTQYF
D gene: .; J gene: TRBJ2-7; clone size: .; V gene: TRBV5-1; CDR3 DNA: TGCGCCAGCAGCTTGGGGGCGCAGCCCTACGAGCAGTACTTC; CDR3 protein: CASSLGAQPYEQYF